The 27 T cell receptor beta chains presented below share a single source sample, sequenced in a study of cytotoxic CD8 clonotypes in ibrutinib-treated CLL listed by TCRdb under 2021. Interpreted using the paper, the time point label stands for: around 2 years on ibrutinib. Receptor amplification or capture employed the immunoSEQ multiplex PCR assay. The table comes from immuneACCESS by way of TCRdb, which keeps in-frame sequences with V and J called. Part of the clones is missing from these tables; in studies checked, under half for an unresolved V gene and the rest for unknown reasons. This sample comprises about 60,000 clones, approximately 60% of them detected only once. Jointly, the top ten make up roughly 20% of the sample. The specimen was PBMCs, collected after 24 months of ibrutinib treatment. The receptors here all came from a human donor with chronic lymphocytic leukemia.

This clone was observed at least ten times. The chain is built from TRBV5-1 and TRBJ1-1, with a possible D match to TRBD1 (6 bases). Per the germline V gene, CDR1 is SGHRS and CDR2 is YFSETQ. V lost 3 bases and J 1 base, leaving 13 bases between the germline ends. CDR3 length equals 15 residues. CDR3 amino acids: CASSSDGQKNTEAFF. The CDR3 region has the DNA TGCGCCAGCAGCTCCGATGGACAGAAGAACACTGAAGCTTTCTTT.

This chain connects TRBV5-1 to TRBJ2-7; D may be TRBD1 (6 bases). The CDR3 spans 17 residues. The germline V and J ends were trimmed by 0 bases and 0 bases, with 16 bases remaining between them. Germline CDR1 SGHRS, CDR2 YFSETQ. CDR3: CASSLGWDTFFSYEQYF. The CDR3 DNA sequence: TGCGCCAGCAGCTTGGGTTGGGACACGTTTTTCTCCTACGAGCAGTACTTC.

Only a few counts were recorded for this clone. The CDR3 loop reads CASSEQGAQDGELFF. The CDR3 region has the DNA TGTGCCAGCAGCGAACAGGGGGCGCAGGACGGGGAGCTGTTTTTT. The rearrangement links TRBV9 to TRBJ2-2; 9 bases match TRBD1. The CDR3 is made up of 15 amino acids. Germline V gene lookup returns CDR1 SGDLS and CDR2 YYNGEE. The V segment lost 3 bases and the J segment 7 bases; nucleotides outside the gene matches: 7.

In this sample, this clone turned up once. The chain links TRBV7-2 to TRBJ2-1; TRBD1 or TRBD2 may be the D gene (5 bases each). This CDR3 region has 14 residues. Looked up from germline, CDR1 is SGHTA and CDR2 is FQGNSA. V was clipped by 5 bases and J by 1 base, with 9 bases between them. The CDR3 is CASSRGDSYNEQFF. The CDR3 region has the DNA TGTGCCAGCAGCAGAGGGGATTCCTACAATGAGCAGTTCTTC.

V is TRBV7-8 and J is TRBJ1-3; perhaps TRBD1 as D (5 bases). Between the trimmed V and J ends, which lost 3 bases and 9 bases, there was a span of 15 bases. The CDR3 contains 14 residues. Germline V lookup: CDR1 SGHVS, CDR2 FQNEAQ. The CDR3 region is CASSLATPGATIYF. The CDR3 nucleotides read TGTGCCAGCAGCTTGGCGACCCCCGGGGCCACCATATATTTT.

This sequence joins TRBV6-5 and TRBJ1-3; 7 bases are a match to TRBD1. The length of the CDR3 is 13 residues. V was clipped by 6 bases and J by 2 bases; unmatched bases: 1. Germline V gene lookup returns CDR1 MNHEY and CDR2 SVGAGI. CDR3 nucleotides: TGTGCCAGCAGCAGGGGGACTGGAAACACCATATATTTT. It translates to CASSRGTGNTIYF.

The V and J genes are TRBV5-6 and TRBJ2-2; D may be TRBD1 (6 bases). Trimming took 4 bases from V and 1 from J, leaving 17 bases between them. CDR3 size: 17 residues. Per the germline V gene, CDR1 is SGHDT and CDR2 is YYEEEE. CDR3 in amino acids: CASSALFRGGNTGELFF. The DNA for the CDR3 is TGTGCCAGCAGCGCACTATTCAGGGGCGGGAACACCGGGGAGCTGTTTTTT.

The chain couples TRBV5-1 to TRBJ2-2; TRBD1 matches 9 bases. V dropped 2 bases and J dropped 0; count of bases not matched to a gene: 2. This CDR3 comprises 16 residues. From germline, CDR1 is SGHRS and CDR2 YFSETQ. The DNA for the CDR3 is TGCGCCAGCAGCTTAGGACAGGGGTCGAACACCGGGGAGCTGTTTTTT. It codes for CASSLGQGSNTGELFF.

This chain joins TRBV4-1 and TRBJ2-6; D call uncertain. The V end was cut by 2 bases, the J end by 1 base, with 15 bases between. Germline loops: CDR1 MGHRA, CDR2 YSYEKL. CDR3 size: 18 residues. This CDR3 is CASSQHMVVGSGANVLTF. The CDR3 DNA reads as TGCGCCAGCAGCCAACATATGGTAGTAGGGTCTGGGGCCAACGTCCTGACTTTC.

The gene calls are TRBV19 and TRBJ2-2; 7 nucleotides line up with TRBD2. V lost 4 bases and J lost 7; bases outside the gene matches: 6. The CDR3 has 14 amino acids. Looked up from germline, CDR1 is LNHDA and CDR2 is SQIVND (reference sequence). The CDR3 region is CASSSGSDFGELFF. The CDR3 bases are TGTGCCAGTAGTAGCGGGAGCGACTTCGGGGAGCTGTTTTTT.

The chain employs TRBV30 and TRBJ2-1; the D gene is possibly TRBD2 (5 bases). Trimming took 1 base from V and 3 from J, leaving 10 bases between them. The CDR3 has 14 residues. Germline V CDR1 and CDR2: GTSNPN, SVGIG (reference sequence). CDR3 loop: CAWSARTGYNEQFF. The CDR3 nucleotides are TGTGCCTGGAGTGCCAGGACTGGCTACAATGAGCAGTTCTTC.

The chain is built from TRBV19 and TRBJ2-1; D is unresolved. The CDR3 runs to 12 residues. Germline V gene data show CDR1 as LNHDA and CDR2 as SQIVND (reference sequence). The V end was cut by 5 bases, the J end by 8 bases, with 10 bases between. CDR3 residues: CASSPFGHEQFF. CDR3 sequence (DNA): TGTGCCAGTAGTCCTTTTGGGCATGAGCAGTTCTTC.

The chain couples TRBV18 to TRBJ1-3; a weak D match, TRBD1 (5 bases). The CDR3 is made up of 15 amino acids. The V gene's germline CDR1 is KGHSH and CDR2 LQKENI. Trimming cost V 6 bases and J 0 bases, with 12 bases left between them. The CDR3 nucleotides read TGTGCCAGCTCTCACAGGACTAACTCTGGAAACACCATATATTTT. As protein: CASSHRTNSGNTIYF.

The chain links TRBV6-5 to TRBJ1-2; D is ambiguous. Germline CDR1 MNHEY, CDR2 SVGAGI. This CDR3 comprises 12 residues. V was cut by 11 bases and J by 8 bases, with 18 bases left in between. The CDR3 DNA reads TGTGCCGGCACCACAGCGGGGAGGGGCTACACCTTC. This codes for CAGTTAGRGYTF.

This clone showed up many times. Different DNA sequences within this sample yield the same CDR3. This chain links TRBV2 with TRBJ2-1; perhaps TRBD1 as D (6 bases). CDR3 length: 14 residues. Germline CDR1 is SNHLY and CDR2 is FYNNEI. V lost 7 bases to trimming and J lost 3 bases, with 13 bases between them. The CDR3 reads CASTEQGNYNEQFF. The CDR3 nucleotides read TGTGCCAGCACGGAACAGGGCAACTACAATGAGCAGTTCTTC. The variable domain in full, with the rest retrieved from reference TRBV2 and TRBJ2-1, is EPEVTQTPSHQVTQMGQEVILRCVPISNHLYFYWYRQILGQKVEFLVSFYNNEISEKSEIFDDQFSVERPDGSNFTLKIRSTKLEDSAMYFCASTEQGNYNEQFFGPGTRLTVL.

In DNA form, the CDR3 reads TGTGCCAGCAGTTTGAGTGTCGGGACTAGCGGCGAGCAGTACTTC. It encodes CASSLSVGTSGEQYF. The chain has TRBV6-5 and TRBJ2-7; 11 bases are a match to TRBD2. The J segment lost 6 bases and the V segment lost 4 bases, leaving 8 bases of the junction unmatched. Germline V gene sequence: CDR1 MNHEY, CDR2 SVGAGI. The CDR3 extends over 15 amino acids.

The chain joins TRBV7-9 to TRBJ2-7; maybe TRBD2 (5 bases). The CDR3 contains 14 residues. Trimming pared 0 bases from V and 3 bases from J, leaving 9 bases between. The germline V gene has CDR1 SEHNR and CDR2 FQNEAQ (reference sequence). The CDR3: CASSLAGDGYEQYF. The CDR3 DNA follows: TGTGCCAGCAGCTTAGCGGGAGACGGCTACGAGCAGTACTTC.

The CDR3 here is CASSLRTGGVDEQFF. DNA for the CDR3: TGTGCCAGCAGTTTAAGGACAGGGGGGGTTGATGAGCAGTTCTTC. V is TRBV27 and J is TRBJ2-1, with 10 bases identical to TRBD1. Germline V gene sequence: CDR1 MNHEY, CDR2 SMNVEV (reference sequence). Trimming removed 2 bases from V and 8 bases from J; junction bases left unmatched: 6. The CDR3 sequence is 15 residues long.

The chain recombines TRBV6-1 with TRBJ2-7, with D perhaps TRBD1 (6 bases). The CDR3 has 14 residues. V lost 5 bases and J lost 4, with 15 bases in between. Germline V CDR1 and CDR2: MNHNS, SASEGT. The DNA of the CDR3 is TGTGCCAGCAGTCGGACAGATACTCGATACGAGCAGTACTTC. Translating gives CASSRTDTRYEQYF.

The chain employs TRBV30 and TRBJ2-7, with D hard to call. The CDR3 runs to 12 residues. Trimming took off 4 bases at V and 4 bases at J, with 11 bases between the two ends. CDR1 is GTSNPN, CDR2 SVGIG, per germline (reference sequence). The CDR3: CAWTKGAYEQYF. In DNA, the CDR3 is TGTGCCTGGACTAAGGGTGCGTACGAGCAGTACTTC. The full variable domain, rest sourced from reference TRBV30 and TRBJ2-7, is SQTIHQWPATLVQPVGSPLSLECTVEGTSNPNLYWYRQAAGRGLQLLFYSVGIGQISSEVPQNLSASRPQDRQFILSSKKLLLSDSGFYLCAWTKGAYEQYFGPGTRLTVT.

The chain is built from TRBV5-8 and TRBJ1-1; D ambiguous. The germline V gene has CDR1 SGHTS and CDR2 YDEGEE. The CDR3 is 12 residues long. The V and J ends lost 7 bases and 4 bases respectively, with 11 bases between them. The CDR3, as DNA: TGTGCCAGCTTCCACGGAGGCACTGAAGCTTTCTTT. Amino acid sequence: CASFHGGTEAFF.

V is TRBV18 and J is TRBJ2-7, with 11 bases matching TRBD1. This CDR3 contains 15 residues. Germline V gene data show CDR1 as KGHSH and CDR2 as LQKENI. Germline trimming cut 3 bases from V and 3 bases from J; bases unmatched to any gene: 4. CDR3 amino acids: CASSPAGTGGYEQYF. In DNA, the CDR3 is TGTGCCAGCTCACCTGCCGGGACAGGGGGCTACGAGCAGTACTTC.

As DNA, the CDR3 is TGTGCCAGCTCACTTCCCCTGACAGGCCGACTATCGACTAACTATGGCTACACCTTC. Amino acids: CASSLPLTGRLSTNYGYTF. V gene TRBV18 combines with J gene TRBJ1-2; possible D gene TRBD1, 6 bases. Trimming took off 4 bases at V and 0 bases at J, with 24 bases between the two ends. The germline V gene encodes CDR1 KGHSH and CDR2 LQKENI. The CDR3 has 19 amino acids.

This clone was seen a handful of times. The CDR3 region is CASSPTGGSPLHF. CDR3 DNA: TGTGCCAGCAGCCCGACAGGGGGCTCACCCCTCCACTTT. The V and J genes are TRBV27 and TRBJ1-6, with 10 bases lining up with TRBD1. CDR3 length: 13 residues. The germline gives CDR1 MNHEY, CDR2 SMNVEV (reference sequence). The V segment lost 6 bases and the J segment 10 bases; nucleotides outside the gene matches: 3.

J is TRBJ1-5 and V is TRBV5-1, with TRBD1 matching over 11 bases. J gave up 5 bases and V 4 bases, and 2 bases lay outside the gene matches. The CDR3 length is 14 residues. Germline values: CDR1 SGHRS, CDR2 YFSETQ. The CDR3 sequence: CASSLDRGHQPQHF. Here the CDR3 DNA reads TGCGCCAGCAGCCTGGACAGGGGGCATCAGCCCCAGCATTTT.

In the case of this clone: This may stem from a read error, because a much larger clone lies one nucleotide away. As the CDR3 is not closed by the conserved phenylalanine or tryptophan, this likely results from a read error. This chain connects TRBV7-9 to TRBJ2-7; D unclear. This CDR3 spans 14 amino acids. V gave up 5 bases and J gave up 6 bases, with 17 bases separating them. Per the germline V gene, CDR1 is SEHNR and CDR2 is FQNEAQ (reference sequence). For the CDR3, the DNA is TGTGCCAGCAGCCAAGATCTAAGCTCATTCGAGCAGTACCTC. Protein sequence: CASSQDLSSFEQYL.

This clone was recorded a few times. The CDR3, as DNA: TGTGCCAGCAAAAGGGTTTTCAACACCGGGGAGCTGTTTTTT. Translating it yields CASKRVFNTGELFF. The chain couples TRBV6-5 to TRBJ2-2; D not certain. Trimming took off 7 bases at V and 2 bases at J, with 11 bases between the two ends. Germline V gene lookup returns CDR1 MNHEY and CDR2 SVGAGI. The CDR3 is 14 residues long.